The 11 T cell receptor beta chains listed next were all sequenced from one sample in a study of metastatic and nonmetastatic thyroid tumors (TCRdb year 2020). Receptors were amplified or captured by PCR. Sequencing used an Illumina HiSeq 4000. TCRdb reran the public reads through fastp at Q25 and MiXCR, keeping productive beta chains. The sample yields approximately 26,000 clones; about an eighth were counted once. Together, the top ten hold roughly 5% of the sample. None of the patients had been given any treatment before thyroid surgery. The sequenced material came from blood. These receptors all come from a female donor with papillary thyroid cancer or a benign thyroid nodule (not recorded which). Some clones in this sample may be carry-over from other donors' samples.

This clone came up many times. V is TRBV18 and J is TRBJ2-1; D gene uncertain. The germline V gene has CDR1 KGHSH and CDR2 LQKENI. V lost 3 bases to trimming and J lost 6 bases, with 18 bases between them. CDR3 length: 16 amino acids. DNA for the CDR3: TGTGCCAGCTCACCCCCGGGCCTCCGAGAGGTCAATGAGCAGTTCTTC. It is translated as CASSPPGLREVNEQFF.

This clone was detected ten times or more. The rearrangement uses TRBV2 and TRBJ1-1; weak D call: TRBD1 (5 bases). V shed 9 bases and J shed 4 bases, with 12 bases lying between them. Per the germline V gene, CDR1 is SNHLY and CDR2 is FYNNEI. The CDR3 spans 12 residues. The CDR3 sequence: CARSNTGTEAFF. The CDR3, as DNA: TGTGCCAGAAGTAATACAGGCACTGAAGCTTTCTTT.

The chain is built from TRBV5-1 and TRBJ1-6, with D maybe TRBD1 (5 bases). Trimming removed 4 bases from V and 7 bases from J, with 9 bases in between. Germline V gene lookup returns CDR1 SGHRS and CDR2 YFSETQ. The CDR3 is 13 residues long. The CDR3 bases are TGCGCCAGCAGCCCGACAGAGAATTCACCCCTCCACTTT. It codes for CASSPTENSPLHF.

This clone occurred many times. This chain connects TRBV4-1 to TRBJ1-6; 12 bases agree with TRBD1. The CDR3 covers 15 residues. CDR1 and CDR2 (germline): MGHRA, YSYEKL. J was trimmed by 10 bases and V by 6 bases; bases with no gene match: 7. Written as DNA, the CDR3 is TGCGCCAGCAGTCAAAGGGACAGGGGGCGATCACCCCTCCACTTT. Amino acids: CASSQRDRGRSPLHF.

This clone was counted many times. The gene calls are TRBV2 and TRBJ2-3; D gene unclear. Germline V gives CDR1 SNHLY, CDR2 FYNNEI. The CDR3 sequence is 11 residues long. V was cut by 6 bases and J by 5 bases, with 6 bases left in between. The CDR3 reads CASRVGDTQYF. The CDR3 DNA is TGTGCCAGCAGGGTGGGAGATACGCAGTATTTT.

Relative to its sample, this clone is medium-sized. The J gene is TRBJ2-7, the V gene TRBV11-3; 9 bases agree with TRBD1. The CDR3 is made up of 18 amino acids. Looked up from germline, CDR1 is SGHNT and CDR2 is YENEEA. With V trimmed by 1 base and J by 2 bases, 12 bases remained unmatched. As DNA, the CDR3 is TGTGCCAGCAGCTTAGTCCCCGTGACAGGGGGAGGGGCCTACGAGCAGTACTTC. It encodes CASSLVPVTGGGAYEQYF.

This clone was found many times. The chain employs TRBV13 and TRBJ2-5; the D gene is possibly TRBD1 (7 bases). CDR3 length: 13 amino acids. Germline-derived CDR1 and CDR2 are PRHDT and FYEKMQ (reference sequence). V shed 8 bases and J shed 5 bases, with 15 bases lying between them. CDR3 sequence reads: CASFRTGGETQYF. DNA of the CDR3: TGTGCCAGCTTTCGGACAGGAGGGGAGACCCAGTACTTC.

This clone showed up just a few times. This may be a read error: a much more frequent sequence differs by one nucleotide. Other DNA sequences in the same sample also yield this CDR3. This sequence joins TRBV28 and TRBJ1-4, with D maybe TRBD1 (5 bases). The CDR3 spans 14 residues. Germline lookup yields CDR1 MDHEN and CDR2 SYDVKM. V dropped 7 bases and J dropped 6 bases, with 15 bases sitting between them. The CDR3 DNA follows: TGTGCCAGCACTCCTCCCGGGGGAGATGAAAAACTGTTTTTT. As protein: CASTPPGGDEKLFF.

This clone was recorded many times. The chain couples TRBV5-6 to TRBJ2-2; D not certain. V was cut by 0 bases and J by 6 bases, with 6 bases left in between. The CDR3 is made up of 13 amino acids. CDR1 is SGHDT and CDR2 is YYEEEE in the germline V gene. The CDR3 nucleotides are TGTGCCAGCAGCTTGGGGTTTCCCGGGGAGCTGTTTTTT. Its protein is CASSLGFPGELFF.

This clone was counted many times. This chain connects TRBV27 to TRBJ2-6; unclear D gene. Between the trimmed V and J ends, which lost 5 bases and 2 bases, there was a span of 7 bases. The germline CDR1 and CDR2 sequences are MNHEY and SMNVEV (reference sequence). CDR3 size: 14 residues. The CDR3 region has the DNA TGTGCCAGCAGTGAGCAGCCTGGGGCCAACGTCCTGACTTTC. Translation: CASSEQPGANVLTF.

This rearrangement joins TRBV6-2 or TRBV6-3 to TRBJ2-7; D gene ambiguous. Between the trimmed V and J ends, which lost 0 bases and 2 bases, there was a span of 8 bases. The CDR3 loop spans 14 amino acids. From germline, CDR1 is MNHEY and CDR2 SVGEGT. CDR3 region: CASSYSSSPYEQYF. The CDR3 nucleotides are TGTGCCAGCAGTTACTCGTCCAGCCCCTACGAGCAGTACTTC.